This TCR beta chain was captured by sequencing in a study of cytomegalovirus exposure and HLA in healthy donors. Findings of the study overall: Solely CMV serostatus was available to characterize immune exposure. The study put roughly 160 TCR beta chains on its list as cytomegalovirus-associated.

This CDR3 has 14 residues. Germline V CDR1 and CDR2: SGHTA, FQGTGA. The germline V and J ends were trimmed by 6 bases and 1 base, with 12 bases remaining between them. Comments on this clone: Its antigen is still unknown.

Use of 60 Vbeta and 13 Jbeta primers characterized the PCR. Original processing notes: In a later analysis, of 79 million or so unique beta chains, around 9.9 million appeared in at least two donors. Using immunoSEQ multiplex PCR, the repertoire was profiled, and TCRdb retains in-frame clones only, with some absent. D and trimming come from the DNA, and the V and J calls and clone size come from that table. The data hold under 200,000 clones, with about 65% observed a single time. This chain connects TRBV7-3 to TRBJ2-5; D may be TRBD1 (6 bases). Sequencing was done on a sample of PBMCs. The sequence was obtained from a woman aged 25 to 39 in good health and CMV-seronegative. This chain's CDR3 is CASSPSGVQETQYF. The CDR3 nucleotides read TGTGCCAGCAGTCCCTCAGGGGTCCAAGAGACCCAGTACTTC.